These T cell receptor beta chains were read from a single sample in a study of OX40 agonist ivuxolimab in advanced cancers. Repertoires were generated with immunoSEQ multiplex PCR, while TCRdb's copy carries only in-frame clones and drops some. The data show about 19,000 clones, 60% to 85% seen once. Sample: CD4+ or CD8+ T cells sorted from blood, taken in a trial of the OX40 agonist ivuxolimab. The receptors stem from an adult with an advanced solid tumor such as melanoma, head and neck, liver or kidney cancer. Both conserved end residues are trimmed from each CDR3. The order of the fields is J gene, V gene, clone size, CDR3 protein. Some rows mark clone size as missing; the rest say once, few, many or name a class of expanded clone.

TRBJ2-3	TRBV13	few	ASSDRDPMGTDTQY
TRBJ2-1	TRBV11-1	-	ASSPSTPDIQRYNEQF
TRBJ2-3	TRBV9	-	ASSAGGDTQY
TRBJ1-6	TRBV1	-	ASSPEASSSYNSPLH
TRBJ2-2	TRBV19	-	ASSIYSGSSGELF
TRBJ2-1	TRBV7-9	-	ASSQGLLGGKF
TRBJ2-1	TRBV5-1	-	ASSLDSSSPNEQF
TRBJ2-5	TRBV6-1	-	ASSWLGGSQETQY
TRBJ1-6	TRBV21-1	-	ASSKAATGGSSPLH
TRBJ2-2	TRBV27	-	ASSLIDTGELF
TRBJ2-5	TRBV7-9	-	ASSVVGAHQETQY
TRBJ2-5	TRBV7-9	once	ASSLENEETQY
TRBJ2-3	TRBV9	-	ASSVFGSTDTQY
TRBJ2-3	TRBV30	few	AWGDSGGAGDTQY
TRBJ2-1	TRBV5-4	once	ASSLGAYRGLYNEQF
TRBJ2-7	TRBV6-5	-	ASSYSQGGGNEQY
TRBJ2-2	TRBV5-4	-	ASSFKTNTGELF
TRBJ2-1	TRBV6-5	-	ASLAGNEQF
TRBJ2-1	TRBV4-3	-	ASSQDVETRQF
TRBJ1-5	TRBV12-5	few	ASGTGLNQPQH
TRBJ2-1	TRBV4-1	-	ASSQTPGQAYNEQF
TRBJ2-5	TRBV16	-	ASSRLAGESQETQY
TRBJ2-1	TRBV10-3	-	AISESGSVSYNEQF
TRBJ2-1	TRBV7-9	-	ASSLVENEQF
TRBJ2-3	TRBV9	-	ASNVEAASTDTQY
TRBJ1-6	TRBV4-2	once	ASSQDNNSPLH
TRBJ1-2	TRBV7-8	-	ASSSHREGGYT
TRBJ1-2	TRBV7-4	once	ASSATPARKTYGYT